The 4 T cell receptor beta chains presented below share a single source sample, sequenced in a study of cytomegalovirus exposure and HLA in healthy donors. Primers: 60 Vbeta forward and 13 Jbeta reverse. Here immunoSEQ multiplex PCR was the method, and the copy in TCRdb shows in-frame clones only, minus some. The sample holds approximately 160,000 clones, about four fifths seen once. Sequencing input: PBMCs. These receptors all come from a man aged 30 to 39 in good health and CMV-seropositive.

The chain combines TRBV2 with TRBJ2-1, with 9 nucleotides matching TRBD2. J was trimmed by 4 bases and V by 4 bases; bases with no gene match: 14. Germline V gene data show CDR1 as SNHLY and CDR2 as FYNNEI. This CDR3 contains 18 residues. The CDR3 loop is CASSGTIPSGEEYNEQFF. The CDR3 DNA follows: TGTGCCAGCAGTGGGACGATCCCTAGCGGGGAGGAATACAATGAGCAGTTCTTC.

The CDR3 bases are TGTGCCAGCAGCTTGGGGGCATGGAGCAATCAGCCCCAGCATTTT. This gives the protein CASSLGAWSNQPQHF. The chain recombines TRBV5-6 with TRBJ1-5; no firm D call. CDR1 is SGHDT and CDR2 is YYEEEE in the germline V gene. The CDR3 loop spans 15 amino acids. Trimming stripped 0 bases from V and 1 base from J, with 8 bases between. The full variable domain, in which reference TRBV5-6 and TRBJ1-5 provide the parts outside the CDR3, is DAGVTQSPTHLIKTRGQQVTLRCSPKSGHDTVSWYQQALGQGPQFIFQYYEEEERQRGNFPDRFSGHQFPNYSSELNVNALLLGDSALYLCASSLGAWSNQPQHFGDGTRLSIL.

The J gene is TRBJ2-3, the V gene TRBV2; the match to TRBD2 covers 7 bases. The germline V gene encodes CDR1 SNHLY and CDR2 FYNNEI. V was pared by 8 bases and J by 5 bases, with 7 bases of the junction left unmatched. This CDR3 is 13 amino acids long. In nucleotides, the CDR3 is TGTGCCAGCTTTCACGGGGGGATAGATACGCAGTATTTT. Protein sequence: CASFHGGIDTQYF.

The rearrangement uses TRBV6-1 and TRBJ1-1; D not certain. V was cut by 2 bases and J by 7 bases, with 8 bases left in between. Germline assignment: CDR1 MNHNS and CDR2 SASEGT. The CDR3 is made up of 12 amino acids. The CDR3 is CASSERAGEAFF. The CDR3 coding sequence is TGTGCCAGCAGTGAACGGGCGGGTGAAGCTTTCTTT.